The 7 T cell receptor beta chains reported below all come from one sample, sequenced in a study of a mutant IDH1 vaccine in newly diagnosed glioma (dated by TCRdb to the early 2020s). Their antigens are not known. Libraries were constructed by the immunoSEQ multiplex PCR assay. The clones in this table, taken by TCRdb from immuneACCESS, are in-frame only. Not every clone is retained; where verified, under half of the shortfall comes from an unresolved V gene, and the cause of the rest is unknown. Present in this sample are tens of thousands of clones, 76% of which were seen just once. 9% to 15% of the sample lies in the top ten. Interpreted using the paper, the time point label stands for: week 35, safety follow-up. Each vaccine dose, consisting of 300 ug of a 20-mer mutant IDH1 peptide in Montanide, was administered subcutaneously with topical imiquimod. Sequenced material: PBMCs, taken from a glioma patient whose treatment included an IDH1 peptide vaccine. The receptors come from a man aged 35-49 years with glioma.

The chain is built from TRBV12-5 and TRBJ2-2; TRBD1 might be the D (6 bases). The germline V gene encodes CDR1 LGHNT and CDR2 FRNRAP. The CDR3 totals 14 residues. V was cut by 3 bases and J by 6 bases, with 11 bases left in between. The CDR3 loop is CASGLPQGAGELFF. CDR3 bases: TGTGCTAGTGGTTTACCACAGGGCGCCGGGGAGCTGTTTTTT. Based on the CDR3 plus reference TRBV12-5 and TRBJ2-2, the full variable domain is DARVTQTPRHKVTEMGQEVTMRCQPILGHNTVFWYRQTMMQGLELLAYFRNRAPLDDSGMPKDRFSAEMPDATLATLKIQPSEPRDSAVYFCASGLPQGAGELFFGEGSRLTVL.

V is TRBV27 and J is TRBJ2-7; TRBD2 agrees at 12 bases. The trim removed 9 bases at V and 4 bases at J, leaving 10 bases unmatched. CDR1 is MNHEY, CDR2 SMNVEV, per germline (reference sequence). The CDR3 covers 15 residues. CDR3 DNA sequence: TGTGCCAGGATCATGCGACTAGCGGGAGTATACGAGCAGTACTTC. Translating gives CARIMRLAGVYEQYF.

This chain uses TRBV5-4 with TRBJ2-5, with no clear D. The length of the CDR3 is 11 residues. V shed 0 bases and J shed 5 bases, with 2 bases lying between them. Germline-derived CDR1 and CDR2 are SGHNT and YYREEE (reference sequence). CDR3 nucleotide sequence: TGTGCCAGCAGCTTGGCGGAGACCCAGTACTTC. It codes for CASSLAETQYF.

The V and J genes are TRBV18 and TRBJ1-5; D is ambiguous. Germline loops: CDR1 KGHSH, CDR2 LQKENI. The CDR3 consists of 15 residues. V lost 6 bases and J 0 bases, leaving 12 bases between the germline ends. The chain's CDR3 is CASSLTKDSNQPQHF. The CDR3 nucleotides are TGTGCCAGCTCCCTAACGAAGGATAGCAATCAGCCCCAGCATTTT.

The gene calls are TRBV19 and TRBJ2-2; 10 nucleotides align to TRBD2. There are 16 residues in the CDR3. CDR1 is LNHDA and CDR2 is SQIVND in the germline V gene (reference sequence). Trimming at V came to 3 bases and at J to 6 bases, leaving 7 bases not matched to a gene. CDR3 DNA: TGTGCCAGTAGTATTTGGCCTAGCGGGAGATCCGGGGAGCTGTTTTTT. The encoded protein is CASSIWPSGRSGELFF.

The chain employs TRBV5-6 and TRBJ1-6; no reliable D call. The germline V gene has CDR1 SGHDT and CDR2 YYEEEE. V lost 4 bases, J lost 0 bases, and 11 bases lay in between. The CDR3 consists of 16 residues. For the CDR3, the DNA is TGTGCCAGCAGCCCTACTCAGAGCTCCTATAATTCACCCCTCCACTTT. It yields the protein CASSPTQSSYNSPLHF.

This clone appeared a single time. The gene calls are TRBV7-2 and TRBJ2-1; TRBD1 aligns across 7 bases. Germline-derived CDR1 and CDR2 are SGHTA and FQGNSA. Germline trimming cut 5 bases from V and 9 bases from J; bases unmatched to any gene: 7. The CDR3 is made up of 13 amino acids. The CDR3 reads CASSQTGNGEQFF. The CDR3 region has the DNA TGTGCCAGCAGCCAGACAGGGAATGGTGAGCAGTTCTTC.